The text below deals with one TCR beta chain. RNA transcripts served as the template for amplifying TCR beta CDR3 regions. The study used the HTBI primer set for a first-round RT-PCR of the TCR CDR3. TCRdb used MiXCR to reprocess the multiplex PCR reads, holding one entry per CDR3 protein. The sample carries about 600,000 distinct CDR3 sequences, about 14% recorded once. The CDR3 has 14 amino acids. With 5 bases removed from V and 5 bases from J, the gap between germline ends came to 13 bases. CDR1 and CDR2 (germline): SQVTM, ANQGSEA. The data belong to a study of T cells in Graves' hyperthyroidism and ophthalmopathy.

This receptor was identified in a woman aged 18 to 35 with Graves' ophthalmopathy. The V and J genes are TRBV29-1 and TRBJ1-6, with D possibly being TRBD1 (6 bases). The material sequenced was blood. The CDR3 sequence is CSVQQGSDNSPLHF. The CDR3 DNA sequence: TGCAGCGTTCAACAGGGATCCGATAATTCACCCCTCCACTTT.